The clone carrying this T cell receptor beta chain has more than one count but fewer than ten. Its antigen remains unidentified. This record comes from a study of cytomegalovirus exposure and HLA in healthy donors. Study findings and constraints: Reports showed the classifier diagnosing cytomegalovirus status with high specificity and sensitivity. It was 150 to 200 TCR beta chains that were listed as cytomegalovirus-associated. That first-cohort TCR clusters tended to co-occur in the 95 to 150 validation repertoires was found in a later analysis.

TCRdb's copy holds only in-frame clones and misses some; the assay was immunoSEQ multiplex PCR. The repertoire holds about 150,000 clones, 85% to 90% seen once, with about 3% in the top ten. Germline V gene data show CDR1 as WNHNN and CDR2 as SYGVQD (reference sequence). This CDR3 is 13 amino acids long. The V end was cut by 6 bases, the J end by 1 base, with 9 bases between. The donors were members of the validation cohort comprising approximately 110 subjects, separate from the approximately 670-subject first cohort. The receptor's source is a woman between 18 and 29 years old in good health and CMV-seropositive. The chain has TRBV10-1 and TRBJ1-1; D possibly corresponds to TRBD1 (5 bases). Material: PBMCs. The CDR3 bases are TGCGCCAGCAGGCGGGACGGGAACACTGAAGCTTTCTTT. Translating it yields CASRRDGNTEAFF.